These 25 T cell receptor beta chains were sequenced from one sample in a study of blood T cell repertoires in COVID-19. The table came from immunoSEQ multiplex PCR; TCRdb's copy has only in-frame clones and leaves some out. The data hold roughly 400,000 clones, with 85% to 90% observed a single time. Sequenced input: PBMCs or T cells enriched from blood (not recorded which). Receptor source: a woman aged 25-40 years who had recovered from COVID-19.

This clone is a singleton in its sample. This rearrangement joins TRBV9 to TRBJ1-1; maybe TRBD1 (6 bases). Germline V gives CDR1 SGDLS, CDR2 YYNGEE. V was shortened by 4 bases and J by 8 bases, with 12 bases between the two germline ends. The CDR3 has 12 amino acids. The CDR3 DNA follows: TGTGCCAGCAGCCCCCGGGACATAGAAGCTTTCTTT. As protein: CASSPRDIEAFF. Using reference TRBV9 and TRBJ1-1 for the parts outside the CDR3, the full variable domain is DSGVTQTPKHLITATGQRVTLRCSPRSGDLSVYWYQQSLDQGLQFLIQYYNGEERAKGNILERFSAQQFPDLHSELNLSSLELGDSALYFCASSPRDIEAFFGQGTRLTVV.

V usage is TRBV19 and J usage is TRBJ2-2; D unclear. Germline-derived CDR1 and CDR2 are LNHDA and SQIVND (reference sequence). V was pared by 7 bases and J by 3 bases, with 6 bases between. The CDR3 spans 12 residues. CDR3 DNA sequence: TGTGCCAGTATACAGCACACCGGGGAGCTGTTTTTT. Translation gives CASIQHTGELFF.

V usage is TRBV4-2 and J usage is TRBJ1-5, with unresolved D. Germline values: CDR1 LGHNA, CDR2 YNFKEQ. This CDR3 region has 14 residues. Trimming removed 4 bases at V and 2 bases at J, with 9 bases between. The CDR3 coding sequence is TGTGCCAGCAGCCTATTAGTTGGCAATCAGCCCCAGCATTTT. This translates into CASSLLVGNQPQHF.

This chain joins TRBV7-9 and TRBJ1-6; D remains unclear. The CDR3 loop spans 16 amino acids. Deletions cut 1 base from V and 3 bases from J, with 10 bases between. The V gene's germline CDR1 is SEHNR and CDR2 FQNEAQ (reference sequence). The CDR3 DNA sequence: TGTGCCAGCAGCTTAGACGCGGTTTTCTATAATTCACCCCTCCACTTT. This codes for CASSLDAVFYNSPLHF.

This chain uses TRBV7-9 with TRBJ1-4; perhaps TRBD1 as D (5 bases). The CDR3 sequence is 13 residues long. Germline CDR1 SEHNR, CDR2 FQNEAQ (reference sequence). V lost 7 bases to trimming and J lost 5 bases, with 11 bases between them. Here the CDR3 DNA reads TGTGCCAGCATCTCGGGACTGAATGAAAAACTGTTTTTT. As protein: CASISGLNEKLFF. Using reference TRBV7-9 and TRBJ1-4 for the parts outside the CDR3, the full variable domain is DTGVSQNPRHKITKRGQNVTFRCDPISEHNRLYWYRQTLGQGPEFLTYFQNEAQLEKSRLLSDRFSAERPKGSFSTLEIQRTEQGDSAMYLCASISGLNEKLFFGSGTQLSVL.

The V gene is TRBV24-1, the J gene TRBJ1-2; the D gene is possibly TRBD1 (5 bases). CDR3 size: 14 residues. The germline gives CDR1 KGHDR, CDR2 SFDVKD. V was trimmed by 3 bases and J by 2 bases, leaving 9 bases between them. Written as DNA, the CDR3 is TGTGCCACCAGTGATGTGGACAAGAACTATGGCTACACCTTC. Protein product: CATSDVDKNYGYTF.

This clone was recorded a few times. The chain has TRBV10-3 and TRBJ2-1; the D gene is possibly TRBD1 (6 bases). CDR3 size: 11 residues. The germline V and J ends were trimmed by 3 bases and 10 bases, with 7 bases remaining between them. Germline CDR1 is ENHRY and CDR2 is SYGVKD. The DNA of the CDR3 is TGTGCCATCAGTGACAGGGGCGAGCAGTTCTTC. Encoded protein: CAISDRGEQFF.

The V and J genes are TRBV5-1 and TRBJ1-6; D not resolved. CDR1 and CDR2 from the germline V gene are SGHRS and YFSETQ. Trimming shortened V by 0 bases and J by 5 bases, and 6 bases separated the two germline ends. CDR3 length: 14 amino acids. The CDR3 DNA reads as TGCGCCAGCAGCTTGGAAGGAGATAATTCACCCCTCCACTTT. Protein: CASSLEGDNSPLHF.

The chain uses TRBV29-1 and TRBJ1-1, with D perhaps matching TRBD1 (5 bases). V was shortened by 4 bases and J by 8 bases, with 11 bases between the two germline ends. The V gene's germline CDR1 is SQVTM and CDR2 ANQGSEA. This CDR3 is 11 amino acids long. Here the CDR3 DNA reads TGCAGCGTTGTGGGGGGTGCAGAAGCTTTCTTT. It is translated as CSVVGGAEAFF.

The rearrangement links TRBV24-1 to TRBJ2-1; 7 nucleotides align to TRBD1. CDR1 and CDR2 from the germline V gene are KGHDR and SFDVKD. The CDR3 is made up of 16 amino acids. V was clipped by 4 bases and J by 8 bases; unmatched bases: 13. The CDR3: CATSDGPGGRFDEQFF. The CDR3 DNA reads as TGTGCCACCAGTGACGGACCAGGGGGAAGGTTTGATGAGCAGTTCTTC.

CDR3 residues: CASSLGTSGREQYF. The DNA of the CDR3 is TGCGCCAGCAGCCTGGGGACTAGCGGGAGAGAGCAGTACTTC. The rearrangement joins TRBV4-1 to TRBJ2-7, with 14 bases fitting TRBD2. CDR1 is MGHRA and CDR2 is YSYEKL in the germline V gene. V shed 4 bases, J shed 7 bases, and the junction held 3 bases outside the gene matches. The CDR3 loop spans 14 amino acids.

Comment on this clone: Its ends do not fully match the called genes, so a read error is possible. The CDR3 sequence: CASRPSGTGTFF. For the CDR3, the DNA is TGTGCCAGCAGGCCATCCGGGACAGGCACATTTTTT. The chain employs TRBV7-8 and TRBJ2-3; 8 positions agree with TRBD1. Germline CDR1 and CDR2: SGHVS and FQNEAQ. The CDR3 covers 12 residues.

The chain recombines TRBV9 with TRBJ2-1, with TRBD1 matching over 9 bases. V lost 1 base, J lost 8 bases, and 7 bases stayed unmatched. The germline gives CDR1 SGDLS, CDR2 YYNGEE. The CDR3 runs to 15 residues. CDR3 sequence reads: CASSVSGQGYDEQFF. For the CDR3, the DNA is TGTGCCAGCAGCGTAAGCGGACAGGGGTACGATGAGCAGTTCTTC.

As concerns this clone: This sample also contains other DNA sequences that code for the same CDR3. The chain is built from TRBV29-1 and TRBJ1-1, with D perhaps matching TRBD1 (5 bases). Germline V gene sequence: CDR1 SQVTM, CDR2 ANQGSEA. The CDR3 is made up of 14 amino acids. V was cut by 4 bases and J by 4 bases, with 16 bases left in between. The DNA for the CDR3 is TGCAGCGTTGCTGTCGGGGGTGGTGGCACTGAAGCTTTCTTT. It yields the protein CSVAVGGGGTEAFF.

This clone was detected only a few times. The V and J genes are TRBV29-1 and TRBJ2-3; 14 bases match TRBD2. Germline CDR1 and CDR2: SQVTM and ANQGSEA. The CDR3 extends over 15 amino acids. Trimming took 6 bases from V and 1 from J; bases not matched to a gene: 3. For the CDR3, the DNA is TGCAGCGTCAAGGGACTAGCGGGGGGCACAGATACGCAGTATTTT. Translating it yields CSVKGLAGGTDTQYF.

CDR3 region: CASSRTSGGLNTGELFF. Here the CDR3 DNA reads TGTGCCAGCAGCAGGACTAGCGGGGGCCTGAACACCGGGGAGCTGTTTTTT. The rearrangement joins TRBV3-1 (or the pseudogene TRBV3-2) to TRBJ2-2, with 13 positions matching TRBD2. The germline CDR1 and CDR2 sequences are LGHDT and YNNKEL (reference sequence). There are 17 residues in the CDR3. The V and J ends lost 5 bases and 1 base, in that order; junction bases with no gene match: 4.

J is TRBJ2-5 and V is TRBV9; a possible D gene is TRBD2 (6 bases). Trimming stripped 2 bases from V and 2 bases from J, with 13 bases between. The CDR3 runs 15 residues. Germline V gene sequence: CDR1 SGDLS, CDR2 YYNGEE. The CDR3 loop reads CASSVKGRRQETQYF. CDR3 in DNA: TGTGCCAGCAGCGTGAAAGGGAGGCGTCAAGAGACCCAGTACTTC.

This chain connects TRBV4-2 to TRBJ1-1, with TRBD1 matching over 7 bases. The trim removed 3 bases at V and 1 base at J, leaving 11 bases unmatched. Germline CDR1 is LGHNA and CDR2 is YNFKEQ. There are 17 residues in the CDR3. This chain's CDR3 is CASSHYTTGVENTEAFF. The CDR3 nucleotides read TGTGCCAGCAGCCACTACACAACAGGGGTCGAGAACACTGAAGCTTTCTTT.

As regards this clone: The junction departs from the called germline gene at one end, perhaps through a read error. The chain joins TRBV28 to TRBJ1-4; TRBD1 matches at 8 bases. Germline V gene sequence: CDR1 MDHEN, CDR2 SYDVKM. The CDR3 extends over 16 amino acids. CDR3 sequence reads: CASSLSTGTGDEKLFF. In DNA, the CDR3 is TGTGCCAGCAGCTTATCTACCGGGACAGGTGATGAAAAACTGTTTTTT. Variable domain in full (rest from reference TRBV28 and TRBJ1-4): DVKVTQSSRYLVKRTGEKVFLECVQDMDHENMFWYRQDPGLGLRLIYFSYDVKMKEKGDIPEGYSVSREKKERFSLILESASTNQTSMYLCASSLSTGTGDEKLFFGSGTQLSVL.

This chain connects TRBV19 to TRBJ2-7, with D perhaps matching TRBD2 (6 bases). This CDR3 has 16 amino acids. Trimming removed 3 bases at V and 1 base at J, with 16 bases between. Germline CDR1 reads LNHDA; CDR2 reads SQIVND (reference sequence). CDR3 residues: CASSIVGRQPSYEQYF. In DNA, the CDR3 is TGTGCCAGTAGTATTGTCGGGAGACAGCCGTCCTACGAGCAGTACTTC.

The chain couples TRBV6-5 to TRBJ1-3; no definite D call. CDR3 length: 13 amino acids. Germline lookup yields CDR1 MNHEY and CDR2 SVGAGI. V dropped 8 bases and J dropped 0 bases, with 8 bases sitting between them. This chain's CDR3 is CASASYSGNTIYF. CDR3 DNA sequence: TGTGCCAGCGCATCCTACTCTGGAAACACCATATATTTT.

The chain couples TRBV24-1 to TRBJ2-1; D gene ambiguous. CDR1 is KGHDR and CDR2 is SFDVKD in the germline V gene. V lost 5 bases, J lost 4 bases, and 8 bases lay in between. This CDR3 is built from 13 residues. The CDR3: CATSVSPYNEQFF. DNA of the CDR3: TGTGCCACCAGTGTTTCTCCTTACAATGAGCAGTTCTTC.

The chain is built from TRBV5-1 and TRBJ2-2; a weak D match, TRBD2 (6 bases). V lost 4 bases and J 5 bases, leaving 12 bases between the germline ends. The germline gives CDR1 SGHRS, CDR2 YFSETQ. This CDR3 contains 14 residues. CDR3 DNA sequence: TGCGCCAGCAGCGCCGGGGGTTCGACCGGGGAGCTGTTTTTT. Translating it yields CASSAGGSTGELFF.

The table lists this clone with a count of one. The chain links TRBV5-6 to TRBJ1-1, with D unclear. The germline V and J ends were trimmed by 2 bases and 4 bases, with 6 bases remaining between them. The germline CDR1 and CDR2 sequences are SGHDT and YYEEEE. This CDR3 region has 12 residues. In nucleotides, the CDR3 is TGTGCCAGCAGCTTCTCTCCCACTGAAGCTTTCTTT. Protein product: CASSFSPTEAFF. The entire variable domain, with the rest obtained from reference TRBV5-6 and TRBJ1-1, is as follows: DAGVTQSPTHLIKTRGQQVTLRCSPKSGHDTVSWYQQALGQGPQFIFQYYEEEERQRGNFPDRFSGHQFPNYSSELNVNALLLGDSALYLCASSFSPTEAFFGQGTRLTVV.

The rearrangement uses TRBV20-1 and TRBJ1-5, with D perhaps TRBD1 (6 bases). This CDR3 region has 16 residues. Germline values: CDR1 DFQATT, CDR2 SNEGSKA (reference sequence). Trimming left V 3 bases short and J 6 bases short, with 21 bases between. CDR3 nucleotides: TGCAGTGCTAGTGAGTGGACGGGGCAGGGGCCTCAGCCCCAGCATTTT. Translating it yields CSASEWTGQGPQPQHF.